The 11 T cell receptor beta chains presented below share a single source sample, sequenced in a study of T cell repertoires in cytomegalovirus infection. Via MiXCR, TCRdb re-called the reads, giving one row per CDR3 protein. The profile shows approximately 310,000 distinct CDR3 sequences, about 25% of them singletons. What these receptors recognize is not known. The source material was cultured PBMCs, sampled from culture after CMV antigen stimulation. These receptors all come from a human donor in good health (CMV status not recorded). Some clones in this sample may be carry-over from other donors' samples.

This clonotype was seen repeatedly, ten times or more. This rearrangement joins TRBV11-2 to TRBJ2-1; 9 nucleotides line up with TRBD1. This CDR3 spans 16 amino acids. Germline CDR1 reads SGHAT; CDR2 reads FQNNGV. Trimming took 3 bases from V and 8 from J; bases not matched to a gene: 11. This CDR3 reads CASSLTGTGWNDEQFF. The CDR3 nucleotides read TGTGCCAGCAGCTTGACCGGGACAGGGTGGAATGATGAGCAGTTCTTC. The full variable domain, with the rest looked up from reference TRBV11-2 and TRBJ2-1, is EAGVAQSPRYKIIEKRQSVAFWCNPISGHATLYWYQQILGQGPKLLIQFQNNGVVDDSQLPKDRFSAERLKGVDSTLKIQPAKLEDSAVYLCASSLTGTGWNDEQFFGPGTRLTVL.

This clonotype came up many times. J is TRBJ1-1 and V is TRBV7-8, with D possibly matching TRBD1 (5 bases). The length of the CDR3 is 17 residues. V lost 5 bases and J 1 base, leaving 20 bases between the germline ends. The germline gives CDR1 SGHVS, CDR2 FQNEAQ. As DNA, the CDR3 is TGTGCCAGCAGCCCCTACCAGAGGACAAGAAGGAACACTGAAGCTTTCTTT. Protein sequence: CASSPYQRTRRNTEAFF.

The chain combines TRBV10-3 with TRBJ2-2, with a possible D match to TRBD2 (5 bases). The CDR3 runs to 15 residues. V lost 8 bases and J 4 bases, leaving 17 bases between the germline ends. The germline V gene has CDR1 ENHRY and CDR2 SYGVKD. CDR3 sequence (DNA): TGTGCCATCTCCTCCCCGGAGCGGAGCACCGGGGAGCTGTTTTTT. Amino acids: CAISSPERSTGELFF.

V gene TRBV7-9 combines with J gene TRBJ2-3; the D gene is possibly TRBD2 (5 bases). Trimming removed 4 bases from V and 0 bases from J, with 8 bases in between. CDR1 is SEHNR, CDR2 FQNEAQ, per germline (reference sequence). This CDR3 is built from 14 residues. The CDR3 protein is CASSSGGSTDTQYF. The CDR3 nucleotides are TGTGCCAGCAGCTCCGGAGGCAGCACAGATACGCAGTATTTT.

This clonotype was seen many times. This chain links TRBV7-2 with TRBJ2-2; 9 positions agree with TRBD2. Germline CDR1 is SGHTA and CDR2 is FQGNSA. V lost 1 base to trimming and J lost 4 bases; unmatched junction nucleotides: 7. CDR3 size: 17 residues. The CDR3 sequence is CASSLEGSGRSTGELFF. As DNA, the CDR3 is TGTGCCAGCAGCTTAGAGGGTAGCGGGAGATCCACCGGGGAGCTGTTTTTT.

This clonotype was picked up many times. The V gene is TRBV19, the J gene TRBJ2-2; 11 positions match TRBD1. This CDR3 has 19 residues. The V gene's germline CDR1 is LNHDA and CDR2 SQIVND (reference sequence). With 7 bases clipped from V and 1 base from J, the junction kept 14 bases outside the gene matches. CDR3 protein: CASINPGQGAHLNTGELFF. As DNA, the CDR3 is TGTGCCAGTATCAACCCTGGACAGGGGGCCCATCTGAACACCGGGGAGCTGTTTTTT.

This clonotype was observed at least ten times. The chain couples TRBV7-2 to TRBJ2-7; 11 bases line up with TRBD2. With V trimmed by 1 base and J by 5 bases, 10 bases remained unmatched. The CDR3 extends over 17 amino acids. The germline V gene encodes CDR1 SGHTA and CDR2 FQGNSA. DNA of the CDR3: TGTGCCAGCAGCTTAGGACCCTATAGCGGGAGGGCCAACGAGCAGTACTTC. Translating gives CASSLGPYSGRANEQYF.

The gene calls are TRBV7-2 and TRBJ2-7, with TRBD1 matching over 7 bases. The V gene's germline CDR1 is SGHTA and CDR2 FQGNSA. This CDR3 has 14 residues. J was trimmed by 5 bases and V by 4 bases; bases with no gene match: 8. CDR3 in amino acids: CASSSPEGGDEQYV. Here the CDR3 DNA reads TGTGCCAGCAGCTCCCCGGAAGGGGGCGACGAGCAGTACGTC.

The V and J genes are TRBV20-1 and TRBJ2-1; TRBD1 is a possible D gene (6 bases). The CDR3 is 15 residues long. Trimming left V 3 bases short and J 4 bases short, with 16 bases between. Germline CDR1 and CDR2: DFQATT and SNEGSKA (reference sequence). The CDR3 spells CSASFVRGLYNEQFF. The CDR3 DNA reads as TGCAGTGCTAGTTTTGTCAGGGGTTTATACAATGAGCAGTTCTTC.

This clonotype occurred a few times. The chain recombines TRBV11-2 with TRBJ2-7; D possibly corresponds to TRBD2 (6 bases). The CDR3 runs to 15 residues. Germline lookup yields CDR1 SGHAT and CDR2 FQNNGV. V was trimmed by 5 bases and J by 0 bases, leaving 14 bases between them. The CDR3 spells CASSVLLGSSYEQYV. In nucleotides, the CDR3 is TGTGCCAGCAGCGTACTGCTCGGGAGCTCCTACGAGCAGTACGTC.

This clonotype appeared many times. V is TRBV27 and J is TRBJ1-5; 7 nucleotides agree with TRBD1. This CDR3 comprises 16 residues. V dropped 10 bases and J dropped 3; count of bases not matched to a gene: 15. Germline lookup yields CDR1 MNHEY and CDR2 SMNVEV (reference sequence). The chain's CDR3 is CATRRDRDSYNQPQHF. DNA of the CDR3: TGTGCCACCAGACGGGACCGGGACAGTTACAATCAGCCCCAGCATTTT.